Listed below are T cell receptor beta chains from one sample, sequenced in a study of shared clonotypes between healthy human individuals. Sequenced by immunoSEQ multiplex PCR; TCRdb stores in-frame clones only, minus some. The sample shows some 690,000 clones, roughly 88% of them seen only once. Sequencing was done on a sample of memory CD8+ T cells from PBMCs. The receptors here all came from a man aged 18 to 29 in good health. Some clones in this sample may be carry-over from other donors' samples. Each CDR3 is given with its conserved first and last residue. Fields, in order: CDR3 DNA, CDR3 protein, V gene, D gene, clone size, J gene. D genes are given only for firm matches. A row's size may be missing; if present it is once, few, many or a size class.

DNA: TGCGCCAGCAGCCCCGGGATAAGCTCCTACAATGAGCAGTTCTTC
CDR3: CASSPGISSYNEQFF
V: TRBV4-3
D: -
size: -
J: TRBJ2-1

DNA: TGTGCCAGCAGCCGGGAGCGGGGACAGGGGGTGCGAAATACGCAGTATTTT
CDR3: CASSRERGQGVRNTQYF
V: TRBV7-8
D: TRBD1
size: -
J: TRBJ2-3

DNA: TGTGCCAGCAGCTTAGGGGGCCTGGCTAACTATGGCTACACCTTC
CDR3: CASSLGGLANYGYTF
V: TRBV7-2
D: -
size: -
J: TRBJ1-2

DNA: TGTGCCAGCAGTTACTTGGGGGATGTGGAGACCCAGTACTTC
CDR3: CASSYLGDVETQYF
V: TRBV6-5
D: -
size: -
J: TRBJ2-5

DNA: TGTGCCATCAGTGAGTGGCGGGACACCTACGAGCAGTACTTC
CDR3: CAISEWRDTYEQYF
V: TRBV10-3
D: -
size: -
J: TRBJ2-7

DNA: TGCGCCAGCAGCCAAGTAATAGGGACAAGCCTTGATACGCAGTATTTT
CDR3: CASSQVIGTSLDTQYF
V: TRBV4-1
D: -
size: -
J: TRBJ2-3

DNA: TGTGCCAGCAGTTTATTGTGGGACAGGGGGCATTCGGCTGAAGCTTTCTTT
CDR3: CASSLLWDRGHSAEAFF
V: TRBV27
D: TRBD1
size: -
J: TRBJ1-1

DNA: TGCGCCAGCAGTGAGAGGTTACAGGGCCCAGCCTCTGGAAACACCATATATTTT
CDR3: CASSERLQGPASGNTIYF
V: TRBV10-2
D: -
size: -
J: TRBJ1-3

DNA: TGTGCCAGCAGCTTGGTGCAGACCAATCAGCCCCAGCATTTT
CDR3: CASSLVQTNQPQHF
V: TRBV5-8
D: -
size: once
J: TRBJ1-5

DNA: TGTGCCAGCAGCCCACGACAGTTGAACACTGAAGCTTTCTTT
CDR3: CASSPRQLNTEAFF
V: TRBV9
D: -
size: -
J: TRBJ1-1

DNA: TGCGCGAGCACTTTGGGAGCGGGAGGGATCTATAAAGAGCAGTTCTTC
CDR3: CASTLGAGGIYKEQFF
V: TRBV4-1
D: TRBD2
size: -
J: TRBJ2-1

DNA: TGTGCCAGCAGGGCTAGCGGGTCCCCTTTTTGGGAGGGTGAGCAGTTCTTC
CDR3: CASRASGSPFWEGEQFF
V: TRBV27
D: TRBD2
size: -
J: TRBJ2-1

DNA: TGTGCCAGCAGTGAGGTGGACCCCTGGGATCAGCCCCAGCATTTT
CDR3: CASSEVDPWDQPQHF
V: TRBV2
D: -
size: -
J: TRBJ1-5

DNA: TGTGCCAGCAGCTTAGGAGCGGGAGTCAAATACGAGCAGTACTTC
CDR3: CASSLGAGVKYEQYF
V: TRBV11-2
D: TRBD2
size: -
J: TRBJ2-7

DNA: TGTGCCAGCAGTTTGCGGATGAGTGAGCAGTTCTTC
CDR3: CASSLRMSEQFF
V: TRBV28
D: -
size: -
J: TRBJ2-1

DNA: TGTGCCAGCAGTGCCTCACAGAGCTTAACACACAATGAGCAGTTCTTC
CDR3: CASSASQSLTHNEQFF
V: TRBV6-6
D: -
size: -
J: TRBJ2-1

DNA: TGTGCCAGCAGCTTGCCGCTAGCGGGAGGGGGCGAGCAGTACTTC
CDR3: CASSLPLAGGGEQYF
V: TRBV5-5
D: TRBD2
size: -
J: TRBJ2-7

DNA: TGTGCCAGCAGCTTGGCTCTAGCGGGAGTGAATGAGCAGTTCTTC
CDR3: CASSLALAGVNEQFF
V: TRBV5-4
D: TRBD2
size: -
J: TRBJ2-1

DNA: TGTGCCAGCAATGAGCTGCGCACAGATACGCAGTATTTT
CDR3: CASNELRTDTQYF
V: TRBV2
D: -
size: -
J: TRBJ2-3

DNA: TGCGCCAGCAGCCAAACTTTCCCTAGCTCCTACAATGAGCAGTTCTTC
CDR3: CASSQTFPSSYNEQFF
V: TRBV4-1
D: -
size: -
J: TRBJ2-1

DNA: TGTGCCAGTAGTATCTTCAGGGACAGGGAAGCTTTCTTT
CDR3: CASSIFRDREAFF
V: TRBV19
D: TRBD1
size: -
J: TRBJ1-1

DNA: TGTGCCTGGAGTTCTACAGATGAGCAGTTCTTC
CDR3: CAWSSTDEQFF
V: TRBV30
D: -
size: -
J: TRBJ2-1

DNA: TGTGCCAGCAGTTTGGGAGGGGTGGTAAAAGCTTTCTTT
CDR3: CASSLGGVVKAFF
V: TRBV28
D: -
size: many
J: TRBJ1-1

DNA: TGTGCCAGCAGCTTAAGGTTGGGAGATACGCAGTATTTT
CDR3: CASSLRLGDTQYF
V: TRBV7-9
D: -
size: -
J: TRBJ2-3

DNA: TGTGCCAGCAGTCCAAGGGACGCTAAGTGGCAGCCCCAGCATTTT
CDR3: CASSPRDAKWQPQHF
V: TRBV6-5
D: -
size: -
J: TRBJ1-5

DNA: TGTGCCAGTAGTCCCTGGGACATCAATCAGCCCCAGCATTTT
CDR3: CASSPWDINQPQHF
V: TRBV19
D: -
size: -
J: TRBJ1-5

DNA: TGTGCCATCAGTAACCCCTCCTACGAGCAGTACTTC
CDR3: CAISNPSYEQYF
V: TRBV10-3
D: -
size: -
J: TRBJ2-7

DNA: TGTGCCAGCAGCTTAGGGACCGGGGAGCTGTTTTTT
CDR3: CASSLGTGELFF
V: TRBV11-3
D: -
size: -
J: TRBJ2-2

DNA: TGTGCCAGCAGCGTAGGGGCTAGCGGGAGTTCCGAGCAGTTCTTC
CDR3: CASSVGASGSSEQFF
V: TRBV9
D: TRBD2
size: -
J: TRBJ2-1

DNA: TGTGCCAGCAGCTTAGCGGCAAGTGAGGGCGCGGTCACAGATACGCAGTATTTT
CDR3: CASSLAASEGAVTDTQYF
V: TRBV7-9
D: -
size: -
J: TRBJ2-3

DNA: TGCAGCGTCACCCCAGGGTCAAACACTGAAGCTTTCTTT
CDR3: CSVTPGSNTEAFF
V: TRBV29-1
D: -
size: few
J: TRBJ1-1

DNA: TGTGCCAGCAGTGATGGCTCGGATCTCAATCAGCCCCAGCATTTT
CDR3: CASSDGSDLNQPQHF
V: TRBV2
D: -
size: -
J: TRBJ1-5

DNA: TGTGCCAGCAGTTTCCGAGGGACCGGCAATGAGCAGTTCTTC
CDR3: CASSFRGTGNEQFF
V: TRBV27
D: -
size: -
J: TRBJ2-1

DNA: TGTGCCAGCAGTTTATTACAGGGCTCCCAGCCCCAGCATTTT
CDR3: CASSLLQGSQPQHF
V: TRBV27
D: -
size: -
J: TRBJ1-5

DNA: TGTGCTAGTGGCCATACTGGGGCTGGCCCCATATATTTT
CDR3: CASGHTGAGPIYF
V: TRBV12-5
D: -
size: -
J: TRBJ1-3

DNA: TGTGCCAGCTCACCACGAGCAGGGGGAATATCTTTGGATGGCTACACCTTC
CDR3: CASSPRAGGISLDGYTF
V: TRBV18
D: TRBD1
size: -
J: TRBJ1-2

DNA: TGTGCCAGCAGTTTAAATCAGCCCCAGCATTTT
CDR3: CASSLNQPQHF
V: TRBV28
D: -
size: few
J: TRBJ1-5

DNA: TGCAGCGTGGACGGACAGGGCGGGGGCCAGTACTTC
CDR3: CSVDGQGGGQYF
V: TRBV29-1
D: -
size: once
J: TRBJ2-5

DNA: TGTGCCAGCAGTTTGGCAGGCCGGTGGCCCCAGCATTTT
CDR3: CASSLAGRWPQHF
V: TRBV27
D: -
size: -
J: TRBJ1-5

DNA: TGTGCCACCAGCAGTTCGGGGAACACTGAAGCTTTCTTT
CDR3: CATSSSGNTEAFF
V: TRBV15
D: -
size: -
J: TRBJ1-1

DNA: TGTGCCAGCAGCTTGGGCCCCGACGGACAAGCCGCTTACGAGCAGTACTTC
CDR3: CASSLGPDGQAAYEQYF
V: TRBV5-8
D: -
size: -
J: TRBJ2-7

DNA: TGTGCCAGCAGCTCTCCGGGACTAGCTCCCCACGAGCAGTACTTC
CDR3: CASSSPGLAPHEQYF
V: TRBV7-8
D: TRBD2
size: -
J: TRBJ2-7

DNA: TGCGCCAGCAGCTCTCGGGAGAACAGGCAAAATGAAAAACTGTTTTTT
CDR3: CASSSRENRQNEKLFF
V: TRBV5-1
D: -
size: -
J: TRBJ1-4

DNA: TGTGCCAGCGGTGACAGCACTAATGAAAAACTGTTTTTT
CDR3: CASGDSTNEKLFF
V: TRBV7-9
D: -
size: once
J: TRBJ1-4

DNA: TGTGCCAGCAGCTTGGCGGAGGGACGGGGTTCTCAGCCCCAGCATTTT
CDR3: CASSLAEGRGSQPQHF
V: TRBV5-6
D: -
size: -
J: TRBJ1-5